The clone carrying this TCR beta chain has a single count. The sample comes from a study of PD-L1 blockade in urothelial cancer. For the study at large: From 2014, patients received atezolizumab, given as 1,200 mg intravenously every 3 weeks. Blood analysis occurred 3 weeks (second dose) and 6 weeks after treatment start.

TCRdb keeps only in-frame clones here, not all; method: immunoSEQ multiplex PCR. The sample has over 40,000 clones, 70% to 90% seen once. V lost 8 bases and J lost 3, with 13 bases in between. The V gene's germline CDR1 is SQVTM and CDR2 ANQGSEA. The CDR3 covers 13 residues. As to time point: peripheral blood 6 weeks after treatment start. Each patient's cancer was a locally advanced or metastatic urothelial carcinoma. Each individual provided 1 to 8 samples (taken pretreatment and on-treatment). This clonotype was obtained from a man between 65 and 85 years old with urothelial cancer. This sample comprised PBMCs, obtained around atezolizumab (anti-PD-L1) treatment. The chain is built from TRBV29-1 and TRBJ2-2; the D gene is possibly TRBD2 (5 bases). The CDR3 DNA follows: TGCAGCTCGAGGGTTGGGGACACCGGGGAGCTGTTTTTT. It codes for CSSRVGDTGELFF.